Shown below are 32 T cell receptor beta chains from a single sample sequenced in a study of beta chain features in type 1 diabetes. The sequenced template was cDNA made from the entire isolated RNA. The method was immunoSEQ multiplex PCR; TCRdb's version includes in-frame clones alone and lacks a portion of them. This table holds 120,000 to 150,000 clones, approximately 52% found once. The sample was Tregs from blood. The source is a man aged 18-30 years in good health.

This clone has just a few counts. The CDR3 DNA reads as TGTGCCAGCCAAGATTGGGACAGGAGGAACTATGGCTACACCTTC. Residues: CASQDWDRRNYGYTF. The genes are TRBV7-8 and TRBJ1-2; 8 nucleotides line up with TRBD1. The ends lost 8 bases at V and 2 bases at J; junction bases unmatched: 10. The CDR3 covers 15 residues. Per germline, CDR1 SGHVS and CDR2 FQNEAQ.

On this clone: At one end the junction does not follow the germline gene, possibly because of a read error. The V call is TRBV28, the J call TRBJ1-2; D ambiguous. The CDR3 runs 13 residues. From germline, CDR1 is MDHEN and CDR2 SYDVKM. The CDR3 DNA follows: TGTGCCAGCAGTTTATTCATTAACTATGGCTACGCCTTC. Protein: CASSLFINYGYAF.

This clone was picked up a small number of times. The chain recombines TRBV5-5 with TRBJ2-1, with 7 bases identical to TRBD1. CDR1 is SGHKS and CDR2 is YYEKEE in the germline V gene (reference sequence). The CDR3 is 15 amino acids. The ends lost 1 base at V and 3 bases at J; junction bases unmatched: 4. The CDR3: CASSLRDSRYNEQFF. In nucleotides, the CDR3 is TGTGCCAGCAGCTTGAGGGACAGCCGCTACAATGAGCAGTTCTTC.

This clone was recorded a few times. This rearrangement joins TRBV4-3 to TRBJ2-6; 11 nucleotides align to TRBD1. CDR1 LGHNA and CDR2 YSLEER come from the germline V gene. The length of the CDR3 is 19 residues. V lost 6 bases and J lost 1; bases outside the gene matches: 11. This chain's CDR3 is CASSSNPGQGASGANVLTF. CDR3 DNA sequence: TGCGCCAGCAGTTCTAACCCAGGACAGGGGGCGTCTGGGGCCAACGTCCTGACTTTC.

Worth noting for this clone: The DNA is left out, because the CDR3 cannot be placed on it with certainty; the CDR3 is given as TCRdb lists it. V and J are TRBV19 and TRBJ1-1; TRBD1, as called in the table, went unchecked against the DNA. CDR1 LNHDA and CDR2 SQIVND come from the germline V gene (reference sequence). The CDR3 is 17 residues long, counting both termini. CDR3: CASSTPRTGTGVPEAFF.

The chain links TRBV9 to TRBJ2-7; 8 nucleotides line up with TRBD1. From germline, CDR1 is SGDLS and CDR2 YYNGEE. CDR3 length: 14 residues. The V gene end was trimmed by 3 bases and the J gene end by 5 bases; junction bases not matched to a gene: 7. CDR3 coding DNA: TGTGCCAGCAGCGGGAAGGACAGGGCCCACGAGCAGTACTTC. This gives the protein CASSGKDRAHEQYF.

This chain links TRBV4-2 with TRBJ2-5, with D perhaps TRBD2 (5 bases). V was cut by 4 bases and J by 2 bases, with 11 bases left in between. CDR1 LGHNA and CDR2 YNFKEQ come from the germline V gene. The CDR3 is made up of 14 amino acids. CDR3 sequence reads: CASSPGPGQETQYF. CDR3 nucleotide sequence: TGTGCCAGCAGCCCTGGCCCGGGGCAAGAGACCCAGTACTTC.

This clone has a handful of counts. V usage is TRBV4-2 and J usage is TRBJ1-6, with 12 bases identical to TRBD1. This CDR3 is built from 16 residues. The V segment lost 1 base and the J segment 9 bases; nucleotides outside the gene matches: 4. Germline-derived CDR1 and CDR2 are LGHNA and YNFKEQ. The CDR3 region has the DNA TGTGCCAGCAGCCAAGCAGGGACAGGGGGCAGTTCACCCCTCCACTTT. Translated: CASSQAGTGGSSPLHF.

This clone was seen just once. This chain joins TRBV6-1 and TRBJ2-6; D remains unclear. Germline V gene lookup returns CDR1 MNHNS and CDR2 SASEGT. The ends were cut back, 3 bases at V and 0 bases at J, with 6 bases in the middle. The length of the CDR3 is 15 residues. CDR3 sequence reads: CASSDPFSGANVLTF. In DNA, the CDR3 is TGTGCCAGCAGTGATCCCTTCTCTGGGGCCAACGTCCTGACTTTC.

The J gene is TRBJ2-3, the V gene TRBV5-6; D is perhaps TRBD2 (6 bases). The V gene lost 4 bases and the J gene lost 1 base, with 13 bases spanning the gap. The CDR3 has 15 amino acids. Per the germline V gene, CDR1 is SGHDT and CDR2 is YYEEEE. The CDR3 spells CASSTAGRRTDTQYF. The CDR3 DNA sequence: TGTGCCAGCAGCACCGCAGGGAGGCGCACAGATACGCAGTATTTT.

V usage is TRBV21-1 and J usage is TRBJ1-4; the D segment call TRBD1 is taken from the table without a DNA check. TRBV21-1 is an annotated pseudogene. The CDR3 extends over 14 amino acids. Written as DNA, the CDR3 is TGTGCCAGCAGCAAAGAGGGACACTCCGAAAAACTGTTTTTT. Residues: CASSKEGHSEKLFF.

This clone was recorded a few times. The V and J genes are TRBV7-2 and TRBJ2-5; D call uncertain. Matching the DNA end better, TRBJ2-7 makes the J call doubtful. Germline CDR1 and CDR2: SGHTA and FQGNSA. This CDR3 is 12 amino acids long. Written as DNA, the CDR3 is TGTGCCAGCAGCCGCCACTCCTACGAGCAGTACTTC. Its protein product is CASSRHSYEQYF.

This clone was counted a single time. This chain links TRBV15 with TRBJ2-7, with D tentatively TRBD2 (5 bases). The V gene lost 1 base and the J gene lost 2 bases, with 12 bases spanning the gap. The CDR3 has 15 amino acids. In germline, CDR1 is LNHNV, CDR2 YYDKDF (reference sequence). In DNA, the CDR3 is TGTGCCACCAGCAGAGCGGGGTTCGGAACCTACGAGCAGTACTTC. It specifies CATSRAGFGTYEQYF.

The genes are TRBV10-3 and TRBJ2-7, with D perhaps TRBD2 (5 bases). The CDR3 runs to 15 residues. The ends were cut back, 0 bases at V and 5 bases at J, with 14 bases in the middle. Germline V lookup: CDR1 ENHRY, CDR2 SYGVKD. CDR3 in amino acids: CAISESNGVRNEQYF. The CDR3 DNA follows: TGTGCCATCAGTGAGTCGAACGGGGTGAGAAACGAGCAGTACTTC.

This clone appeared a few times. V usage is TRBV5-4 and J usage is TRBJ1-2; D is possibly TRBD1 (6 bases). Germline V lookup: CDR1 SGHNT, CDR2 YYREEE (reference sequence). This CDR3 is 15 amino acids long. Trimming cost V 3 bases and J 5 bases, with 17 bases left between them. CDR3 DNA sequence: TGTGCCAGCAGCTCAAGACAGGCCCTCACATATGGCTACACCTTC. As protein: CASSSRQALTYGYTF. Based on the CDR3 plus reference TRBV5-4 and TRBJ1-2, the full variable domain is ETGVTQSPTHLIKTRGQQVTLRCSSQSGHNTVSWYQQALGQGPQFIFQYYREEENGRGNFPPRFSGLQFPNYSSELNVNALELDDSALYLCASSSRQALTYGYTFGSGTRLTVV.

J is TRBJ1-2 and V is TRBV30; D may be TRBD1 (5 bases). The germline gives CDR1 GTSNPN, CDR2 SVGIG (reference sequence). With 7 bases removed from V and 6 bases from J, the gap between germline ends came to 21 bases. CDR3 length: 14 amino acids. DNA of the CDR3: TGTGCCTATTCAAGCTTAATGGTAGGGGATGGCTACACCTTC. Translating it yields CAYSSLMVGDGYTF. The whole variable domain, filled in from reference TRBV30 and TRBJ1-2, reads SQTIHQWPATLVQPVGSPLSLECTVEGTSNPNLYWYRQAAGRGLQLLFYSVGIGQISSEVPQNLSASRPQDRQFILSSKKLLLSDSGFYLCAYSSLMVGDGYTFGSGTRLTVV.

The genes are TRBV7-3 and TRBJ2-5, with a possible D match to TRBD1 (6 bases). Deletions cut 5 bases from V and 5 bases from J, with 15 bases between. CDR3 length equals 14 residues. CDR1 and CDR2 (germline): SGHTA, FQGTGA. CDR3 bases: TGTGCCAGCAGCGGTGGGGGCCGTGGGGAGACCCAGTACTTC. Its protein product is CASSGGGRGETQYF.

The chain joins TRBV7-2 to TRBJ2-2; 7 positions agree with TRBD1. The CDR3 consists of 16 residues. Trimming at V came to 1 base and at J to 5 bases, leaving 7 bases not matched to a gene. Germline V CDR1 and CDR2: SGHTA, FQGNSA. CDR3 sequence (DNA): TGTGCCAGCAGCTTAGGGCACAGGGGTAGGACCGGGGAGCTGTTTTTT. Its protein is CASSLGHRGRTGELFF.

The CDR3 DNA sequence: TGTGCCAGCAGCCGTCTCGCGGGGGCAGGCACAGATACGCAGTATTTT. It is translated as CASSRLAGAGTDTQYF. The J gene is TRBJ2-3, the V gene TRBV5-4; possibly TRBD2 for D (7 bases). The germline CDR1 and CDR2 sequences are SGHNT and YYREEE (reference sequence). V was pared by 4 bases and J by 1 base, with 16 bases between. The CDR3 spans 16 residues.

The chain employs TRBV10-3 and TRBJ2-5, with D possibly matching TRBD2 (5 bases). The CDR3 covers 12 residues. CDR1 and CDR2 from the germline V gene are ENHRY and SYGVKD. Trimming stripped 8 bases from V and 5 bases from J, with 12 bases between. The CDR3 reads CAIGWGVETQYF. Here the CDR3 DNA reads TGTGCCATCGGTTGGGGAGTTGAGACCCAGTACTTC.

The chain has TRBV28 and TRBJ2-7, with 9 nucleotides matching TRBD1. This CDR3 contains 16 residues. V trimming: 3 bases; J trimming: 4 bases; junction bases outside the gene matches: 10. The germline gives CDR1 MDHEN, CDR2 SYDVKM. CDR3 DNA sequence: TGTGCCAGCAGTTTGTTTTTCGGGACAGGGAGTTACGAGCAGTACTTC. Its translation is CASSLFFGTGSYEQYF.

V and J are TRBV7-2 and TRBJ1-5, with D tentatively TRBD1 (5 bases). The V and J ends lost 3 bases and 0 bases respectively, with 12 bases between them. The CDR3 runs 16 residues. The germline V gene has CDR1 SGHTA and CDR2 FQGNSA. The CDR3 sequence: CASSFGGTHSNQPQHF. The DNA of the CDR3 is TGTGCCAGCAGCTTCGGAGGGACCCATAGCAATCAGCCCCAGCATTTT.

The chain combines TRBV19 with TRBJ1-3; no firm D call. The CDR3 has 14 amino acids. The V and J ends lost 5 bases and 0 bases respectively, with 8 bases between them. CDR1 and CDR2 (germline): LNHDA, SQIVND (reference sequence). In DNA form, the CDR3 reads TGTGCCAGTAGTCCAGGATACTCTGGAAACACCATATATTTT. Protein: CASSPGYSGNTIYF. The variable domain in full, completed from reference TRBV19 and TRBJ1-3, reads DGGITQSPKYLFRKEGQNVTLSCEQNLNHDAMYWYRQDPGQGLRLIYYSQIVNDFQKGDIAEGYSVSREKKESFPLTVTSAQKNPTAFYLCASSPGYSGNTIYFGEGSWLTVV.

CDR3 protein: CASSPGLGFVETQYF. As DNA, the CDR3 is TGCGCCAGCAGCCCGGGACTAGGGTTCGTGGAGACCCAGTACTTC. The chain recombines TRBV4-3 with TRBJ2-5, with 8 bases lining up with TRBD2. Looked up from germline, CDR1 is LGHNA and CDR2 is YSLEER. The trim removed 4 bases at V and 5 bases at J, leaving 9 bases unmatched. The CDR3 spans 15 residues.

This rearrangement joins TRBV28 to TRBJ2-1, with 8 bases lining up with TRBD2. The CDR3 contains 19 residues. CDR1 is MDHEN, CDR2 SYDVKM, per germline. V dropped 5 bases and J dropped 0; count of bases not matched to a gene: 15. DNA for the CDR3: TGTGCCAGCAGTCCACTCAGGCGGGAGGATATAAGCTCCTACAATGAGCAGTTCTTC. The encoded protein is CASSPLRREDISSYNEQFF.

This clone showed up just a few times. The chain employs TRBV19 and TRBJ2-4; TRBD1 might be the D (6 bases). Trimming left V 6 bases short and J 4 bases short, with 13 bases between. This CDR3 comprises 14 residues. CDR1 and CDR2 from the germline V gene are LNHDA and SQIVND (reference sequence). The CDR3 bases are TGTGCCAGTAGCTTACTAGGGGGAAAAAACATTCAGTACTTC. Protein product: CASSLLGGKNIQYF.

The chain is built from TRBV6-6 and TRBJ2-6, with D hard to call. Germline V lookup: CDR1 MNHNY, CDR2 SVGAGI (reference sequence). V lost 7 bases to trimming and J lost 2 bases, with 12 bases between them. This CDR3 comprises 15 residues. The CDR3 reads CASTPRTAGANVLTF. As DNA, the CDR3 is TGTGCCAGCACCCCTAGAACTGCTGGGGCCAACGTCCTGACTTTC.

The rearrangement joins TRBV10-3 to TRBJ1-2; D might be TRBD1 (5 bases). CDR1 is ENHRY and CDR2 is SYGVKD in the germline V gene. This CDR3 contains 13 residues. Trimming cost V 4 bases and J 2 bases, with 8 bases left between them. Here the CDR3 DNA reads TGTGCCATCAGTGGACAGATGAACTATGGCTACACCTTC. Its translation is CAISGQMNYGYTF.

This CDR3 reads CATTTGPNNEQFF. In DNA form, the CDR3 reads TGTGCCACCACGACAGGTCCTAACAATGAGCAGTTCTTC. The V call is TRBV18, the J call TRBJ2-1, with D perhaps TRBD1 (6 bases). The germline gives CDR1 KGHSH, CDR2 LQKENI. V shed 10 bases and J shed 5 bases, with 15 bases lying between them. This CDR3 comprises 13 residues.

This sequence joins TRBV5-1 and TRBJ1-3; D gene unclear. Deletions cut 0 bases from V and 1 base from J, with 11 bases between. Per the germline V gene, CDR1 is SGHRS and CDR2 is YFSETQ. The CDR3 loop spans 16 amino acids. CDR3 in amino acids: CASSLGGLGSGNTIYF. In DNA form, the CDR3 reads TGCGCCAGCAGCTTGGGAGGGCTTGGGTCTGGAAACACCATATATTTT.

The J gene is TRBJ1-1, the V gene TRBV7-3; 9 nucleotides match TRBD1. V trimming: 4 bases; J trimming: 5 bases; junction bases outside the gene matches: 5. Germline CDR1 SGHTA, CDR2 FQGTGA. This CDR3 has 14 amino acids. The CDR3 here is CASSSQGARTEAFF. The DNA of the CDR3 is TGTGCCAGCAGCTCACAGGGGGCGCGAACTGAAGCTTTCTTT.

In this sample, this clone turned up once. CDR3 DNA sequence: TGTGCCAGCAGCTGGGACAGGGGGGGATACAATGAGCAGTTCTTC. The encoded protein is CASSWDRGGYNEQFF. The chain employs TRBV5-4 and TRBJ2-1; TRBD1 aligns across 11 bases. The CDR3 covers 15 residues. The J segment lost 4 bases and the V segment lost 3 bases, leaving 3 bases of the junction unmatched. The germline CDR1 and CDR2 sequences are SGHNT and YYREEE (reference sequence).